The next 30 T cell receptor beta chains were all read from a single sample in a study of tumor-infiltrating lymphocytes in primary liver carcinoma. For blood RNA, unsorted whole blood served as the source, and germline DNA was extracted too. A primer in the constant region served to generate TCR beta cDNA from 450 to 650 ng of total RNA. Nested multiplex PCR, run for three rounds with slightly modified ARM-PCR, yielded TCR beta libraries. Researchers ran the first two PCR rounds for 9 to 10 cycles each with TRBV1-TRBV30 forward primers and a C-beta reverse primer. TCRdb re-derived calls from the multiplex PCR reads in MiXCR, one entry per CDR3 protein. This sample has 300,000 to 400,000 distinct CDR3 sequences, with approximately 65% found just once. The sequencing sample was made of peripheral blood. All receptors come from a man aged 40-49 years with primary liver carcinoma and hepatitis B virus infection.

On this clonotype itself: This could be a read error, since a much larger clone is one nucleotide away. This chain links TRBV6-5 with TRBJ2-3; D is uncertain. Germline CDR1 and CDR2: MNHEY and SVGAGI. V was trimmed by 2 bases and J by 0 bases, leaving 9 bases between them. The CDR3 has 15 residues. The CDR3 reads CASSYRVTSTDTQYF. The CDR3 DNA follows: TGTGCCAGCAGTTACAGGGTAACGAGCACAGATACGCAGTATTTT.

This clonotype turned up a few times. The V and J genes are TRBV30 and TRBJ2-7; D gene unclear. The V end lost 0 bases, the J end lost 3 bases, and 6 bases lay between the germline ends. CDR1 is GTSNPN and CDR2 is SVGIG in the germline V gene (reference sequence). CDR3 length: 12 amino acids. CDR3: CAWSVKVYEQYF. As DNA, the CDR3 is TGTGCCTGGAGTGTTAAGGTCTACGAGCAGTACTTC.

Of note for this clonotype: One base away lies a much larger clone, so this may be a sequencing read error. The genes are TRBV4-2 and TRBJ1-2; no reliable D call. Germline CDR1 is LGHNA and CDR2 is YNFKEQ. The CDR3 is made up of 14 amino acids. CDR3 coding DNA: TGTGTCAGCAGCCATTCAGACTCGGGCTATGGCTACACCTTC. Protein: CVSSHSDSGYGYTF.

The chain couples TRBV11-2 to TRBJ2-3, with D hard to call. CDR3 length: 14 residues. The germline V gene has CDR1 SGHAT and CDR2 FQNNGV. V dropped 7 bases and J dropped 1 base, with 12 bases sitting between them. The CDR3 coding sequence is TGTGCCAGCAAAGCGAGATCCGGCACAGATACGCAGTATTTT. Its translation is CASKARSGTDTQYF.

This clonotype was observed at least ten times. The CDR3 DNA follows: TGTGCCATCAGTGAGGGGCCGGCAGGGATAAATTACAATGAGCAGTTCTTC. Residues: CAISEGPAGINYNEQFF. The chain has TRBV10-3 and TRBJ2-1; D is possibly TRBD1 (5 bases). Germline-derived CDR1 and CDR2 are ENHRY and SYGVKD. CDR3 length: 17 residues. Trimming removed 2 bases at V and 4 bases at J, with 18 bases between.

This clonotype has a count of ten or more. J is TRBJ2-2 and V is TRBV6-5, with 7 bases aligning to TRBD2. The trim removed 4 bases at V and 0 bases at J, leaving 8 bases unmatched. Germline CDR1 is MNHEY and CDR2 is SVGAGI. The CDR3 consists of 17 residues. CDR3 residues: CASSSSLGGSNTGELFF. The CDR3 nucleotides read TGTGCCAGCAGTTCCTCTCTGGGAGGGTCGAACACCGGGGAGCTGTTTTTT.

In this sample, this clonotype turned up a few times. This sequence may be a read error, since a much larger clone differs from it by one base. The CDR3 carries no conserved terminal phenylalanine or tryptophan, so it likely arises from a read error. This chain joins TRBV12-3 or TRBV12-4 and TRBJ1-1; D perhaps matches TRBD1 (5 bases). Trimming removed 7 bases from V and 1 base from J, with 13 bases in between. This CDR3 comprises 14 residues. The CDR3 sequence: CASTPGGANTEAFL. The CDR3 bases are TGTGCCAGCACCCCCGGGGGAGCGAACACTGAAGCTTTCCTT.

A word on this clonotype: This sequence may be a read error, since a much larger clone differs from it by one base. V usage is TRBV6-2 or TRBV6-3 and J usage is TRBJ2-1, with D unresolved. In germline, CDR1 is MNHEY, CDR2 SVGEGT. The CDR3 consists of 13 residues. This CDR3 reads CASSYLAYNKQFF. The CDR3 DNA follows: TGTGCCAGCAGTTACTTGGCTTACAATAAGCAGTTCTTC.

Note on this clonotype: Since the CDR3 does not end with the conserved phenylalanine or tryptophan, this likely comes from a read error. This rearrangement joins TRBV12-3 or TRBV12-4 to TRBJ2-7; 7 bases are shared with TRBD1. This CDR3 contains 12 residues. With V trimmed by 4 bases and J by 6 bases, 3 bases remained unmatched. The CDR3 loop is CASSYRGSEQYL. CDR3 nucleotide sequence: TGTGCCAGCAGTTACAGGGGTTCCGAGCAGTACTTA.

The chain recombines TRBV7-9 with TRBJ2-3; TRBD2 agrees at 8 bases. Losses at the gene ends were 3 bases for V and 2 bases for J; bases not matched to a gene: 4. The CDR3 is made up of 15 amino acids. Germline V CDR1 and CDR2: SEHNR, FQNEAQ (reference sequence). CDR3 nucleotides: TGTGCCAGCAGCTTCTTAGCGGGGATCACAGATACGCAGTATTTT. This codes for CASSFLAGITDTQYF.

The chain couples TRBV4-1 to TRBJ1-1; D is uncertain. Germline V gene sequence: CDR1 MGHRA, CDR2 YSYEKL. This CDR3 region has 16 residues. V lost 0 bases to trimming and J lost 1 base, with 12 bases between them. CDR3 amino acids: CASSQDRRPPNTEAFF. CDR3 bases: TGCGCCAGCAGCCAAGATCGGAGACCCCCGAACACTGAAGCTTTCTTT.

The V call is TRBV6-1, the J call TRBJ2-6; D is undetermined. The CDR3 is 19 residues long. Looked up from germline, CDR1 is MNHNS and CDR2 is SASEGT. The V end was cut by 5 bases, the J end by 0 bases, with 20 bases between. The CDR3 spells CASSYSKTGGLSGANVLTF. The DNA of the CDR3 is TGTGCCAGCAGTTACTCGAAAACGGGTGGCCTCTCTGGGGCCAACGTCCTGACTTTC.

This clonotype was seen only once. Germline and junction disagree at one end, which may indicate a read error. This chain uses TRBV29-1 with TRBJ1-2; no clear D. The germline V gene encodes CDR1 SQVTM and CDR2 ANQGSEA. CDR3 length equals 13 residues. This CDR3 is CSVALRGDYGYKF. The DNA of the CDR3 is TGCAGCGTTGCCCTAAGAGGTGACTATGGCTACAAATTC.

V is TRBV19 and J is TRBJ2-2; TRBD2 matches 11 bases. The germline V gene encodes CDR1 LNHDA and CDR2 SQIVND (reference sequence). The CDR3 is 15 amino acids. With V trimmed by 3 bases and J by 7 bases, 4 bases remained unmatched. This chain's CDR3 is CASSIHLAGGGELFF. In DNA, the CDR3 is TGTGCCAGTAGTATTCACCTAGCGGGAGGCGGGGAGCTGTTTTTT.

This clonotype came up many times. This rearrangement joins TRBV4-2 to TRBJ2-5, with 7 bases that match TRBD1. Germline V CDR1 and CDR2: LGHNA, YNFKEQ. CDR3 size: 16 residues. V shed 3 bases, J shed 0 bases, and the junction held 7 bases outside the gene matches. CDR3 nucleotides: TGTGCCAGCAGCCATGAAACCGGGACAGACCAAGAGACCCAGTACTTC. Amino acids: CASSHETGTDQETQYF.

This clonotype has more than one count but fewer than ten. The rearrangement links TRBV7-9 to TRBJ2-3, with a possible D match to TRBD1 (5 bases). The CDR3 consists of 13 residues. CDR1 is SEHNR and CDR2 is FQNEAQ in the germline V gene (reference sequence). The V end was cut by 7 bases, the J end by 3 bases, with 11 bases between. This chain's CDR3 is CASTLGVTDTQYF. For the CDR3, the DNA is TGTGCCAGCACCCTAGGGGTAACAGATACGCAGTATTTT.

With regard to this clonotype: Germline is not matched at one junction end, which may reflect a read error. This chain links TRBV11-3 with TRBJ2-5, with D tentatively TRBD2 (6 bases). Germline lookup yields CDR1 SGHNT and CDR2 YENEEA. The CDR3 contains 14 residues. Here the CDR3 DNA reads TGTGCTAGCAGCTCGGGCGGGCCGGGAGAGACCCAGCACTTC. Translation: CASSSGGPGETQHF.

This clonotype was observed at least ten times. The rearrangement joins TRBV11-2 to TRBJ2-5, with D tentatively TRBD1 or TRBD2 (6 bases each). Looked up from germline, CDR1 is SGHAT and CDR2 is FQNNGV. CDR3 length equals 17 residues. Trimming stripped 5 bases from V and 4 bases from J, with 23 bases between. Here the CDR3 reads CASSHRIRQVGGETQYF. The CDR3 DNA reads TGTGCCAGCAGCCACCGGATACGACAGGTGGGAGGAGAGACCCAGTACTTC.

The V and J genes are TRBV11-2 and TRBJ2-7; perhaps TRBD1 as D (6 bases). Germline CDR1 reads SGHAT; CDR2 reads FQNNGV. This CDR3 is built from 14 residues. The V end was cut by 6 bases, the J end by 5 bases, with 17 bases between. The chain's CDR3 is CASSPQGYLDEQYF. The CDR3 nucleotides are TGTGCCAGCAGTCCCCAGGGGTATCTCGACGAGCAGTACTTC. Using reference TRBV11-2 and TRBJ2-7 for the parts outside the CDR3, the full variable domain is EAGVAQSPRYKIIEKRQSVAFWCNPISGHATLYWYQQILGQGPKLLIQFQNNGVVDDSQLPKDRFSAERLKGVDSTLKIQPAKLEDSAVYLCASSPQGYLDEQYFGPGTRLTVT.

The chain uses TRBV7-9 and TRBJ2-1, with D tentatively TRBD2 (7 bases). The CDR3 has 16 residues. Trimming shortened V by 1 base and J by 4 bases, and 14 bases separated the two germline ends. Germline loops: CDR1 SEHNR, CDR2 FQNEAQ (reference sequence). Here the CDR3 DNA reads TGTGCCAGCAGCTTAGGGGAGGGGACAATATACAATGAGCAGTTCTTC. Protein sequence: CASSLGEGTIYNEQFF.

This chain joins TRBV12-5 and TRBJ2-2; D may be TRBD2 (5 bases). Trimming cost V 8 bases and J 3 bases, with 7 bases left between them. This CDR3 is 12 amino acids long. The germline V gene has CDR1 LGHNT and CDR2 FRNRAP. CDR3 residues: CASRGYTGELFF. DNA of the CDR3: TGTGCTAGTCGGGGTTACACCGGGGAGCTGTTTTTT.

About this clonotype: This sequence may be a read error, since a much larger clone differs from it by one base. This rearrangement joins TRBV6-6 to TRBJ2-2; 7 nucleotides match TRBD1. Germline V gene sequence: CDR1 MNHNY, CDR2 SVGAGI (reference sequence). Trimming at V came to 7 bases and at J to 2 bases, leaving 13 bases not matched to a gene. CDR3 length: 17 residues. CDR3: CASKPPGIGGNTGELFF. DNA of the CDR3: TGTGCCAGCAAACCCCCCGGGATAGGGGGCAACACCGGGGAGCTGTTTTTT.

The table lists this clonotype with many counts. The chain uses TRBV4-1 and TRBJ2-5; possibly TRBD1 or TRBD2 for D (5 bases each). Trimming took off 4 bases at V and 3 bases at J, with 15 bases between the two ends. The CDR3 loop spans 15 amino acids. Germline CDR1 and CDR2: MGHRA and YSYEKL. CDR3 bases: TGCGCCAGCAGCCGGAGGTCGGGGCCGAAAGAGACCCAGTACTTC. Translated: CASSRRSGPKETQYF.

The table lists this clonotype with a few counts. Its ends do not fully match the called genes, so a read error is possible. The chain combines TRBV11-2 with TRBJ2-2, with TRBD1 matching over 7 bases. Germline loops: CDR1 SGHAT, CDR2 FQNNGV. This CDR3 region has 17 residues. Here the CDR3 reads CASSGSSSGQNAGELFF. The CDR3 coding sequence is TGTGCCAGCAGCGGAAGTAGTTCGGGACAGAACGCCGGGGAGTTGTTTTTT. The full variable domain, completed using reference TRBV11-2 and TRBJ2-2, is EAGVAQSPRYKIIEKRQSVAFWCNPISGHATLYWYQQILGQGPKLLIQFQNNGVVDDSQLPKDRFSAERLKGVDSTLKIQPAKLEDSAVYLCASSGSSSGQNAGELFFGEGSRLTVL.

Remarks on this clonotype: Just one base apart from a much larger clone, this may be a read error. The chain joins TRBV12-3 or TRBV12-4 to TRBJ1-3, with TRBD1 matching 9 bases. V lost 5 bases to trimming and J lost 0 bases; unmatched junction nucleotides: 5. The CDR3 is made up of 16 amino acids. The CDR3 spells CASSQRTGDSGNTIYF. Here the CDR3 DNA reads TGTGCCAGCAGTCAGAGGACAGGGGACTCTGGAAACACCATATATTTT.

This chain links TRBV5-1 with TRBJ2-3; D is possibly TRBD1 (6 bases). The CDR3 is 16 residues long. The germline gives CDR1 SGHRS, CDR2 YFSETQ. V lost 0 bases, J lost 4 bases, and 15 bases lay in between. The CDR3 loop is CASSLAGQTLADTQYF. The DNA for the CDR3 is TGCGCCAGCAGCTTGGCGGGACAAACTTTGGCAGATACGCAGTATTTT.

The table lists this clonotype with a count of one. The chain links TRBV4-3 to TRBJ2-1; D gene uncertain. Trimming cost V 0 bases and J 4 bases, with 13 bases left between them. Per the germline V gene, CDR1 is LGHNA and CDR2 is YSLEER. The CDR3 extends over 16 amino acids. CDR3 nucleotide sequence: TGCGCCAGCAGCCAAGAGAGCCGCTGGGATTACAATGAGCAGTTCTTC. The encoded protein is CASSQESRWDYNEQFF.

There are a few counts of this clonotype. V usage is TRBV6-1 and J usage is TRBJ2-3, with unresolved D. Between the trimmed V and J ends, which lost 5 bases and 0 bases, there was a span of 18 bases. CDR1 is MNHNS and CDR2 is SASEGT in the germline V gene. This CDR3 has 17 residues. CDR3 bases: TGTGCCAGCAGTTCCCTAACGCGCACTACTAGCACAGATACGCAGTATTTT. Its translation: CASSSLTRTTSTDTQYF.

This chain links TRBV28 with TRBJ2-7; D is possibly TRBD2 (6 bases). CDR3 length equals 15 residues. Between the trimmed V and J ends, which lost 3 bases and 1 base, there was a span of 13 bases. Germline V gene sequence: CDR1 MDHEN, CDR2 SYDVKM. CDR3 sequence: CASSLRGTPSYEQYF. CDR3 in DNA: TGTGCCAGCAGTTTGCGCGGGACCCCTTCCTACGAGCAGTACTTC.

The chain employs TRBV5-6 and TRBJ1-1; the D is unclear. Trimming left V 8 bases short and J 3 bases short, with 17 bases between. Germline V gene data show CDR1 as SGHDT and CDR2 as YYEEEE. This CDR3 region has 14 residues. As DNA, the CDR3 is TGTGCCAGTAGCCCCCGGCGGTCGGACACTGAAGCTTTCTTT. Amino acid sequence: CASSPRRSDTEAFF. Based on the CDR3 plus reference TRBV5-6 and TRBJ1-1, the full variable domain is DAGVTQSPTHLIKTRGQQVTLRCSPKSGHDTVSWYQQALGQGPQFIFQYYEEEERQRGNFPDRFSGHQFPNYSSELNVNALLLGDSALYLCASSPRRSDTEAFFGQGTRLTVV.